This T cell receptor (beta chain) comes out of a study of early stage breast cancer tumors. Comments on this clone: Its antigen is not known.

Method: immunoSEQ multiplex PCR; TCRdb's copy keeps in-frame clones and lacks some. The sample shows tens of thousands of clones, around nine tenths of them seen only once. General study results and limits: Compared with adjacent normal breast, tumors showed roughly 2.5-fold denser, more clonal T cells.

Germline V lookup: CDR1 LGHNA, CDR2 YSLEER. The V and J ends lost 0 bases and 4 bases respectively, with 6 bases between them. The CDR3 runs 13 residues. The sequencing input was blood. The V and J genes are TRBV4-3 and TRBJ2-5; D not resolved. The receptor was derived from a person between 65 and 79 years old with breast cancer. This chain's CDR3 is CASSQELRETQYF. CDR3 sequence (DNA): TGCGCCAGCAGCCAAGAGCTGAGAGAGACCCAGTACTTC.